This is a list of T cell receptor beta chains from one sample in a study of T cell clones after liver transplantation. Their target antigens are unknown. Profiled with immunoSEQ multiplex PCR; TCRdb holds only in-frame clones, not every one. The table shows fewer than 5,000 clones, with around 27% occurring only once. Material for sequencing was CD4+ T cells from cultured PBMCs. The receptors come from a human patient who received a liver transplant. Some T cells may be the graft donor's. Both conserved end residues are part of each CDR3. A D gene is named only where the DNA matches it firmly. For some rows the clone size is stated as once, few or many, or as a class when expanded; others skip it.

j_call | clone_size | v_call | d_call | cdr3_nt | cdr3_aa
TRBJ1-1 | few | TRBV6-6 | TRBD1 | TGTGCCATCAGTGACCCCAGACAGGGGAACACTGAAGCTTTCTTT | CAISDPRQGNTEAFF
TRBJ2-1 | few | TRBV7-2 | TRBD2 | TGTGCCAGCAGCTTAGGCGGTAGCGGGAGCATTGAGCAGTTCTTC | CASSLGGSGSIEQFF
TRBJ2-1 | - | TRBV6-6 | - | TGTGCCAGCCGGGACAACTACAATGAGCAGTTCTTC | CASRDNYNEQFF
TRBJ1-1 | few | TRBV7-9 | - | TGTGCCAGCAGTTCTCAAGGGCAGTCGGAGGCTTTCTTT | CASSSQGQSEAFF
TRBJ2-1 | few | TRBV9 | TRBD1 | TGTGCCAGCAGCGTAGACCCCTTAACCGGGACAGGGAGGCAGCAGTTCTTC | CASSVDPLTGTGRQQFF
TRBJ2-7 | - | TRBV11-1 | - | TGTGCCAGCAGCGAGGAGTCCTGGAGGGAGCAGTACTTC | CASSEESWREQYF
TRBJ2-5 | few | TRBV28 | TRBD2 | TGTGCCTGCTTTAGCGGGAAAGAGACCCAGTACTTC | CACFSGKETQYF
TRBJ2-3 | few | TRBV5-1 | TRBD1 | TGCGCCAGCAGCCAGGACAGGGATACGCAGTATTTT | CASSQDRDTQYF
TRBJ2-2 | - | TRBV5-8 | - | TGTGCCAGCTCAGAAAGGAACACCGGGGAGCTGTTTTTT | CASSERNTGELFF
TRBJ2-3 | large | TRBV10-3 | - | TGTGCCATCAGTGAGTCGAACGTTCGTCGGGATACGCAGTATTTT | CAISESNVRRDTQYF
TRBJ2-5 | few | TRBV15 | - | TGTGCCACCAGCAGAGATTTCCAAGAGACCCAGTACTTC | CATSRDFQETQYF
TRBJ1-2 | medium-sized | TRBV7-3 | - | TGTGCCAGCAGTCCCACGTCAGCAGGGAGGCATGGCTACACCTTC | CASSPTSAGRHGYTF
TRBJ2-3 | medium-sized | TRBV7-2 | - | TGTGCCAGCAGCCCCAGTGCTACGCAGTATTTT | CASSPSATQYF
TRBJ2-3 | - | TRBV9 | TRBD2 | TGTGCCAGCAGCGTCTTAGCGGGGGCCCCAGATACGCAGTATTTT | CASSVLAGAPDTQYF
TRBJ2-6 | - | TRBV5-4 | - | TGTGCCAGCGGAATCTCTGGGGCCAACGTCCTGACTTTC | CASGISGANVLTF
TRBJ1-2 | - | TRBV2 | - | TGTGCCAGCGGGGGGACGGCCTATGGCTACACCTTC | CASGGTAYGYTF
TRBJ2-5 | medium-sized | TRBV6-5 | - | TGTGCCAGCAGTTACTCCTGGGGGGAAGAGACCCAGTACTTC | CASSYSWGEETQYF
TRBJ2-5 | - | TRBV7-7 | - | TGTGCCAGCAGCTTAAGTCCGGGGGAGACCCAGTACTTC | CASSLSPGETQYF
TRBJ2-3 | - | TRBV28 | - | TGTGCCAGCAGTTTAGTGGGCACAGATACGCAGTATTTT | CASSLVGTDTQYF
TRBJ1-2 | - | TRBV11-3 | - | TGTGCCAGCAGCGTAATCAGCAATCTCGGAAAGACCTATGGCTACACCTTC | CASSVISNLGKTYGYTF
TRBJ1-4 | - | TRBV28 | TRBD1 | TGTGCCAGCACTGGAGGGGGCCCCGTGGAAAAACTGTTTTTT | CASTGGGPVEKLFF
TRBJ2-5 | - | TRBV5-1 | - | TGCGCCAGCAGCTTGGCCGGGATGGAGACCCAGTACTTC | CASSLAGMETQYF
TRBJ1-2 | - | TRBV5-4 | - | TGTGCCAGCAGCTCGGGGGCAGACACCTATGGCTACACCTTC | CASSSGADTYGYTF
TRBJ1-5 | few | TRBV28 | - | TGTGCCAGCAGTTTTGCAGGGAGGTATCAGCCCCAGCATTTT | CASSFAGRYQPQHF
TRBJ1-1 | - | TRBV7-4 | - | TGTGCCAGCAGCCCTGGACAACCAGGGTCCACTGAAGCTTTCTTT | CASSPGQPGSTEAFF
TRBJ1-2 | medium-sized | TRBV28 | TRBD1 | TGTGCCAGCAGTTTAAACCGGGCACAGGGGGCCGGCTATGGCTACACCTTC | CASSLNRAQGAGYGYTF
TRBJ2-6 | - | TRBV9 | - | TGTGCCAGCAGCGTACCCCTTGGGGGGTGGGGGGCCAACGTCCTGACTTTC | CASSVPLGGWGANVLTF
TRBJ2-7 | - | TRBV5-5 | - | TGTGCCAGCAGCTTCGGCGGGGGCCCCTACGAGCAGTACTTC | CASSFGGGPYEQYF
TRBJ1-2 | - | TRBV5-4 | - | TGTGCCAGCAGCTTGGAGCAGGGTTATGGTGGCTACGCCTTC | CASSLEQGYGGYAF
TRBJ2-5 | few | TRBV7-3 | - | TGTGCCAGCAGCCCTACCCGGGCCGGGAAAGAGACCCAGTACTTC | CASSPTRAGKETQYF
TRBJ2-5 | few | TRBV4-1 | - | TGCGCCAGCAGCCAAGAAGTCGGACGGAACGCGGAGACCCAGTACTTC | CASSQEVGRNAETQYF
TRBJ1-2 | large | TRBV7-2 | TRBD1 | TGTGCCAGCACCCGACAGGGCGGCTATGGCTACACCTTC | CASTRQGGYGYTF
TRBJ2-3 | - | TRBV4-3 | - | TGCGCCAGCAGCCGATTAGGGGCGGAAGATACGCAGTATTTT | CASSRLGAEDTQYF
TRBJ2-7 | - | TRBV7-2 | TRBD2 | TGTGCCAGCAGCCTCCGGGACTACTACTACGAGCAGTACTTC | CASSLRDYYYEQYF
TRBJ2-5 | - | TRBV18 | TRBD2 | TGTGCCAGCTCACGGCTAGCGGTAGAAGATACCCAGTACTTC | CASSRLAVEDTQYF
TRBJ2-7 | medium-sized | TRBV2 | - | TGTGCCAGCAGTGAGGAGGGACCGGCCGAGCAGTACTTC | CASSEEGPAEQYF
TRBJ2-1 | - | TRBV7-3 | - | TGTGCCAGCAGCTATAGCAGCAATGAGCAGTTCTTC | CASSYSSNEQFF
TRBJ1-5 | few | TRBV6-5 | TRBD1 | TGTGCCAGCACTGGACAGGGGGCGTATCAGCCCCAGCATTTT | CASTGQGAYQPQHF
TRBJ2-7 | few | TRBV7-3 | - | TGTGCCAGCAGACAAGCCCCCGTTTTCTACGAGCAGTACTTC | CASRQAPVFYEQYF
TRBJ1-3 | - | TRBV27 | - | TGTGCCAGCAGTCTAAGATCTCCCAGGACAATGGGAAACACCATATATTTT | CASSLRSPRTMGNTIYF
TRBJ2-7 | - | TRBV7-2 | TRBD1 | TGTGCCAGCAGCTTCCGGGACAGACCCTACGAGCAGTACTTC | CASSFRDRPYEQYF
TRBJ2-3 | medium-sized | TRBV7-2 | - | TGTGCCAGCAGCTTAGGACCGGCCGGGGATACGCAGTATTTT | CASSLGPAGDTQYF
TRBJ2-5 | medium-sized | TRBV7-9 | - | TGTGCCAGCAGCTTATCGCAGGGAGAGACCCAGTACTTC | CASSLSQGETQYF
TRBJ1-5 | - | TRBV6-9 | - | TGTGCCAGCAACATACCGACTGGTCAGCCCCAGCATTTT | CASNIPTGQPQHF
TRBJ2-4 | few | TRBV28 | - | TGTGCCAGCAGTTTCCAGGGGTTAGACAAAAACATTCAGTACTTC | CASSFQGLDKNIQYF